This TCR beta chain was profiled in a study of OX40 agonist ivuxolimab in advanced cancers. From germline, CDR1 is MNHEY and CDR2 SVGAGI. The ends lost 6 bases at V and 6 bases at J; junction bases unmatched: 13. This CDR3 has 15 residues. TCRdb keeps only in-frame clones here, not all; method: immunoSEQ multiplex PCR. The table includes some 52,000 clones, less than 90% detected once. The sequenced sample was CD4+ or CD8+ T cells sorted from blood, obtained in a trial of the OX40 agonist ivuxolimab. The sequence was collected from an adult with an advanced solid tumor such as melanoma, head and neck, liver or kidney cancer. J is TRBJ1-2 and V is TRBV6-5; TRBD1 matches at 7 bases. CDR3 residues: CASSPTLTGMDGYTF. The CDR3 DNA is TGTGCCAGCAGCCCAACTTTGACAGGGATGGATGGCTACACCTTC.